This T cell receptor (beta chain) was retrieved from a study of OX40 agonist ivuxolimab in advanced cancers. Turning to the overall study: The costimulatory receptor OX40 (CD134) was targeted by ivuxolimab, a fully human IgG2 agonistic monoclonal antibody. Intravenous ivuxolimab was administered to patients every 2 weeks at six dose levels: 0.01, 0.1, 0.3, 1.5, 3 and 10 mg/kg. Of the roughly 54 dose-escalation patients, hepatocellular carcinoma was present in roughly 19, melanoma in about 15, renal cell carcinoma in 9 and head and neck cancer in 9. Partial responses were achieved by three dose-escalation patients, of whom one had hepatocellular carcinoma and two had cutaneous melanoma. In the dose-escalation cohort, 75% to 90% of patients were male, and the mean age was roughly 60 years with a range of about 20 to 79. Prior anti-PD-1, anti-PD-L1 or anti-CTLA-4 therapy was permitted, and about two fifths of dose-escalation patients had received checkpoint inhibitors. The paper describes the monotherapy dose-escalation part (N of about 55 patients) of the phase I trial of ivuxolimab. The point of sequencing TCRbeta in the periphery was to test whether ivuxolimab changed TCR sequence diversity and drove clonal T-cell expansion.

On the study overall, not on this receptor specifically: Antigen specificity was not determined for the clonally expanded peripheral T cells. After ivuxolimab, more expanded clones were found on average in CD8+ T cells than in CD4+ T cells. Low levels of normalized T-cell clonal expansion were also seen in some nonresponding patients. Clonal expansion of both CD4+ and CD8+ blood T cells was observed from baseline to week 6 at doses 0.1 to 3.0 mg/kg. In the 0.1-3.0 mg/kg groups, partial responders had among the lowest normalized peripheral clonal expansion, particularly in CD8+ T cells.

Worth noting for this clone: Its antigen is unknown. Base qualities are not provided; no much larger clone lies one nucleotide away.

For sequencing of the TCRbeta CDR3 region, genomic DNA was extracted from the sorted cells. TCRbeta CDR3 regions were sequenced using the immunoSEQ Assay. This immuneACCESS table, as held by TCRdb, lists in-frame sequences with V and J called but not all clones. Of the missing ones, under half trace to an unresolved V gene in checked studies; the others have no known cause. The sample table records 55,000 to 70,000 clones; approximately 90% of these occur just once. The ten largest make up 6% to 8% of the sample. CDR1 SGHVS and CDR2 FNYEAQ were looked up in the germline V gene. Taken from cysteine to phenylalanine, the CDR3 has 15 residues. The only DNA kept is the CDR3, 45 bases in frame from the first base. Trimming takes 2 bases off V and 5 bases off J; junction bases not matched to a gene: 5. The trial excluded patients who had a history of autoimmune disease or who were on systemic immunosuppression. Peripheral blood for TCR sequencing was collected from all dose cohorts at baseline, on cycle 4 day 1, and on cycle 7 day 1. Samples were obtained from an open-label, multicenter, first-in-human phase I dose-escalation trial of ivuxolimab. Adults with locally advanced or metastatic melanoma, renal cell carcinoma, hepatocellular carcinoma or head and neck squamous cell carcinoma were enrolled in the trial. Before TCR sequencing, CD4+ and CD8+ T cells were separately sorted from peripheral blood.

Source: CD4+ or CD8+ T cells sorted from blood, taken in a trial of the OX40 agonist ivuxolimab. This clonotype was sampled from an adult with an advanced solid tumor such as melanoma, head and neck, liver or kidney cancer. The V and J genes are TRBV7-6 and TRBJ2-1; the central 8 bases match TRBD2. Here is the DNA: TGTGCCAGCAGCTTAATACGGGAGGGCGACAATGAGCAGTTCTTC. This sequence encodes CASSLIREGDNEQFF.